One and the same sample provided the 8 T cell receptor beta chains below, sequenced in a study of control samples from healthy donors and cancer patients. Method: immunoSEQ multiplex PCR; TCRdb's copy keeps in-frame clones and lacks some. The table includes about 150,000 clones, more than 85% detected once. Sequenced sample: blood. The receptors derive from a middle-aged woman in good health.

This clone is a singleton in its sample. The chain recombines TRBV5-1 with TRBJ2-1, with 8 positions matching TRBD2. The ends lost 0 bases at V and 9 bases at J; junction bases unmatched: 8. In germline, CDR1 is SGHRS, CDR2 YFSETQ. The CDR3 totals 15 residues. CDR3 nucleotide sequence: TGCGCCAGCAGCTTGGTGATCGGGGGGGCCAGTGAGCAGTTCTTC. This translates into CASSLVIGGASEQFF.

V gene TRBV4-1 combines with J gene TRBJ2-1; the D gene is possibly TRBD2 (5 bases). This CDR3 comprises 16 residues. Germline V gene lookup returns CDR1 MGHRA and CDR2 YSYEKL. V gave up 1 base and J gave up 8 bases, with 18 bases separating them. The CDR3, as DNA: TGCGCCAGCAGCCAAGTAGATGGACCGGGGTTACATGAGCAGTTCTTC. Translation: CASSQVDGPGLHEQFF.

The chain links TRBV5-4 to TRBJ1-2; the match to TRBD1 covers 9 bases. From germline, CDR1 is SGHNT and CDR2 YYREEE (reference sequence). Losses at the gene ends were 2 bases for V and 8 bases for J; bases not matched to a gene: 7. The CDR3 sequence is 14 residues long. This chain's CDR3 is CASSLGDRGDGYTF. The CDR3 DNA sequence: TGTGCCAGCAGCTTAGGAGACAGGGGGGACGGCTACACCTTC.

CDR3 DNA sequence: TGTGCCAGCAGTCCCGCCTACGAGCAGTACTTC. Translated: CASSPAYEQYF. The rearrangement uses TRBV25-1 and TRBJ2-7; no clear D. The CDR3 contains 11 residues. The germline V gene has CDR1 MGHDK and CDR2 SYGVNS. V gave up 5 bases and J gave up 2 bases, with 4 bases separating them.

The chain employs TRBV7-6 and TRBJ2-5, with 7 bases lining up with TRBD2. Unmatched junction bases numbered 8, after V lost 5 bases and J lost 5 bases. The CDR3 has 14 amino acids. Looked up from germline, CDR1 is SGHVS and CDR2 is FNYEAQ. The CDR3 protein is CASSLERGWETQYF. CDR3 nucleotides: TGTGCCAGCAGCCTCGAGCGGGGTTGGGAGACCCAGTACTTC.

The chain combines TRBV5-4 with TRBJ1-2; D is perhaps TRBD1 (5 bases). The CDR3 extends over 16 amino acids. V lost 0 bases to trimming and J lost 6 bases, with 18 bases between them. CDR1 is SGHNT and CDR2 is YYREEE in the germline V gene (reference sequence). DNA for the CDR3: TGTGCCAGCAGCTTGGAGGCCGGTGGGGGGTCCCATGGCTACACCTTC. Its translation is CASSLEAGGGSHGYTF.

This clone was picked up one time. The genes are TRBV11-2 and TRBJ2-1, with TRBD2 identical over 9 bases. The V segment lost 6 bases and the J segment 9 bases; nucleotides outside the gene matches: 12. The CDR3 runs 15 residues. Germline V gene sequence: CDR1 SGHAT, CDR2 FQNNGV. The CDR3 DNA reads as TGTGCCAGCAGGTCCCGGGCTAGCGGGGTGCGTGAGCAGTTCTTC. It codes for CASRSRASGVREQFF.

The genes are TRBV7-9 and TRBJ2-3; D possibly corresponds to TRBD1 (5 bases). Per germline, CDR1 SEHNR and CDR2 FQNEAQ (reference sequence). This CDR3 comprises 15 residues. The V gene lost 0 bases and the J gene lost 1 base, with 8 bases spanning the gap. CDR3 loop: CASSLAGAGTDTQYF. DNA of the CDR3: TGTGCCAGCAGCTTAGCAGGGGCGGGCACAGATACGCAGTATTTT.